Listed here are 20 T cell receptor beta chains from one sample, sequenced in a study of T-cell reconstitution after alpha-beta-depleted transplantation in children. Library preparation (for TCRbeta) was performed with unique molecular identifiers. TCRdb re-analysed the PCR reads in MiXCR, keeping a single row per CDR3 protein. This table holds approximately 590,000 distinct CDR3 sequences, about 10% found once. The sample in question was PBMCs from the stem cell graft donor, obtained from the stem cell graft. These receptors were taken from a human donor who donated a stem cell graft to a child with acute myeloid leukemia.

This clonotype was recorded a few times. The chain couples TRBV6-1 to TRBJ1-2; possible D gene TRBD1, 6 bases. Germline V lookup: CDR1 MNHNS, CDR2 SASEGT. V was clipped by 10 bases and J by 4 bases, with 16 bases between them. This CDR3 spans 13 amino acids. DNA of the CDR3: TGTGCCATACAGACAGGAATGGGCTATGGCTACACCTTC. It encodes CAIQTGMGYGYTF.

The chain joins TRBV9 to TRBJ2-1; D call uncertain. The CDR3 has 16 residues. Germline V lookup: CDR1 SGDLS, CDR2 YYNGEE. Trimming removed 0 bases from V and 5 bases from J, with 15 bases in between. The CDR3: CASSVGSRRLDNEQFF. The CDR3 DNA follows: TGTGCCAGCAGCGTAGGGAGCAGGCGTCTTGACAATGAGCAGTTCTTC.

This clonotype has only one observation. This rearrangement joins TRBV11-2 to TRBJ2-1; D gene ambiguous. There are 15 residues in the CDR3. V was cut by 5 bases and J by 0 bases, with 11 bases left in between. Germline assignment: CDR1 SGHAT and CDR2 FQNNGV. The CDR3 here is CASSLRLSSYNEQFF. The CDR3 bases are TGTGCCAGCAGCCTAAGGTTGAGCTCCTACAATGAGCAGTTCTTC.

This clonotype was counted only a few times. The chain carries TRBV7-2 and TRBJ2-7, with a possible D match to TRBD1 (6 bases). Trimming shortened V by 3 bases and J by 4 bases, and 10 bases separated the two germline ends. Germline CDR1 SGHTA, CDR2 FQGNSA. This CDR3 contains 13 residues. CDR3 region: CASSLSTGYEQYF. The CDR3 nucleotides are TGTGCCAGCAGCTTGTCCACAGGGTACGAGCAGTACTTC.

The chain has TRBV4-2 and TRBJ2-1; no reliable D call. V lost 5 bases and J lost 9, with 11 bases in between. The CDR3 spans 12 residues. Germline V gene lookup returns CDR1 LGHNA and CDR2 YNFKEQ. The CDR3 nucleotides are TGTGCCAGCAGCGGTCTGGGCAGTGAGCAGTTCTTC. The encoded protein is CASSGLGSEQFF.

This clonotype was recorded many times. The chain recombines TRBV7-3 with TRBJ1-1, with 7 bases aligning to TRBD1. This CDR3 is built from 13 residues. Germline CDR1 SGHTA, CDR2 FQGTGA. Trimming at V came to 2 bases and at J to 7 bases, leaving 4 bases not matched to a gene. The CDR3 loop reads CASSLDRESEAFF. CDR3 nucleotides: TGTGCCAGCAGCTTAGACAGGGAAAGTGAAGCTTTCTTT.

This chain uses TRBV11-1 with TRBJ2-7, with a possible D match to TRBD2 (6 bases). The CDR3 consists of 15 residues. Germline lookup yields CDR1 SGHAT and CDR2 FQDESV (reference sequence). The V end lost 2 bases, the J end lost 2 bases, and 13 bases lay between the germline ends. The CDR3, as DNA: TGTGCCAGCAGCTTACTTAACGGGGGAACCTACGAGCAGTACTTC. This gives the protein CASSLLNGGTYEQYF. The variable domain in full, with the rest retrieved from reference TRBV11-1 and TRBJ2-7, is EAEVAQSPRYKITEKSQAVAFWCDPISGHATLYWYRQILGQGPELLVQFQDESVVDDSQLPKDRFSAERLKGVDSTLKIQPAELGDSAMYLCASSLLNGGTYEQYFGPGTRLTVT.

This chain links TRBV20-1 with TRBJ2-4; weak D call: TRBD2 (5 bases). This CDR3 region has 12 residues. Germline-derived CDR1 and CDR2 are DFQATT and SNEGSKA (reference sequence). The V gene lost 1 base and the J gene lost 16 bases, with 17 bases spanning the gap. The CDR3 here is CSARAGFATGYF. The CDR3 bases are TGCAGTGCTAGAGCCGGCTTTGCGACGGGATACTTC.

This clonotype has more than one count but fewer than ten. CDR3 DNA: TGTGCCACCAGTGGTCAGGGGGTCACTGAAGCTTTCTTT. Protein product: CATSGQGVTEAFF. The chain recombines TRBV24-1 with TRBJ1-1, with 7 bases that match TRBD1. J lost 4 bases, V lost 5 bases, and 3 bases had no gene match. CDR1 is KGHDR and CDR2 is SFDVKD in the germline V gene. The CDR3 totals 13 residues.

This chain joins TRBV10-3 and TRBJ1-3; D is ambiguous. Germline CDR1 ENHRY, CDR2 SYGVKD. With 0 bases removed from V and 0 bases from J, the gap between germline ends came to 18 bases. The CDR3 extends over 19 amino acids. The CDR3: CAISESSYRAGSSGNTIYF. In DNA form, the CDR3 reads TGTGCCATCAGTGAGTCTAGTTATCGAGCGGGCTCCTCTGGAAACACCATATATTTT.

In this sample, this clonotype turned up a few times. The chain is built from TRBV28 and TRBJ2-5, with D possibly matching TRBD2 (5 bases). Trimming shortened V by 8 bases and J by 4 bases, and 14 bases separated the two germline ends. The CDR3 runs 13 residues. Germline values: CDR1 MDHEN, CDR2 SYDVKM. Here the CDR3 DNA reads TGTGCCAGCCAAACGGGGAATATAGAGACCCAGTACTTC. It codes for CASQTGNIETQYF.

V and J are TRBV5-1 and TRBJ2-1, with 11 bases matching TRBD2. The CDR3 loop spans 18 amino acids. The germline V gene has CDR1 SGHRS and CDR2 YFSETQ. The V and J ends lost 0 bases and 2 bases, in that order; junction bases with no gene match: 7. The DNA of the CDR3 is TGCGCCAGCAGCTTGGGGGATCTAGCGGGAGGTCCCTACAATGAGCAGTTCTTC. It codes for CASSLGDLAGGPYNEQFF.

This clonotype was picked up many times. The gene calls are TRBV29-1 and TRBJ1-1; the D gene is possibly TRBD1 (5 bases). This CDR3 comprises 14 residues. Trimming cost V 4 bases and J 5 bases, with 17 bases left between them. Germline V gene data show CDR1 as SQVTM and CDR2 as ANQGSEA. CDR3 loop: CSVAQVGSPTEAFF. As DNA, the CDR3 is TGCAGCGTTGCACAGGTTGGGTCCCCGACTGAAGCTTTCTTT.

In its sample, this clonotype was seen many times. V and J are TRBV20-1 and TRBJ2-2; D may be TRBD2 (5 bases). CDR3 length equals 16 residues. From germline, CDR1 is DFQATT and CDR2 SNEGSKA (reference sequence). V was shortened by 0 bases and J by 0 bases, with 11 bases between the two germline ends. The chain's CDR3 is CSARDAGTSNTGELFF. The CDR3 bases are TGCAGTGCTAGAGATGCGGGTACTTCGAACACCGGGGAGCTGTTTTTT.

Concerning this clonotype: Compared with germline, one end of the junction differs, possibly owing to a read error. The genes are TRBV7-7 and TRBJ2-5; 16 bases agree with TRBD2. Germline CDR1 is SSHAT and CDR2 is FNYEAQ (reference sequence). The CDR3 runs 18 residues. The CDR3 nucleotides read TGTGCTAGCAGCTTGGGACTAGCGGGAGGGCCCAACCAAGAGACCCAGTACTTC. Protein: CASSLGLAGGPNQETQYF.

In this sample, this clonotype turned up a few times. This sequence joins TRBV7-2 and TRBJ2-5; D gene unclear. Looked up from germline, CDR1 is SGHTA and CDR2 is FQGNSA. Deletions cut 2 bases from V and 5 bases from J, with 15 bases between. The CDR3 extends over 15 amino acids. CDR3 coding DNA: TGTGCCAGCAGCTTACTATCGAGAGGTTGGGAGACCCAGTACTTC. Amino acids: CASSLLSRGWETQYF.

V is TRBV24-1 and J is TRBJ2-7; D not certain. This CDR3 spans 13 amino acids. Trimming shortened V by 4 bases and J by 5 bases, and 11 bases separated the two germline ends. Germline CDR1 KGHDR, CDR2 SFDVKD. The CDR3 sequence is CATSEASINEQYF. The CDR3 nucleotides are TGTGCCACCAGTGAGGCCTCTATAAACGAGCAGTACTTC.

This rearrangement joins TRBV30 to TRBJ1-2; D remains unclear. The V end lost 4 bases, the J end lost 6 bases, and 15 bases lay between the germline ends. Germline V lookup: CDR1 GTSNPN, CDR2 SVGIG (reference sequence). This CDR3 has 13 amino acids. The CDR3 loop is CAWTSQRRDGYTF. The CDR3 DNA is TGTGCCTGGACCTCACAGCGGCGCGATGGCTACACCTTC.

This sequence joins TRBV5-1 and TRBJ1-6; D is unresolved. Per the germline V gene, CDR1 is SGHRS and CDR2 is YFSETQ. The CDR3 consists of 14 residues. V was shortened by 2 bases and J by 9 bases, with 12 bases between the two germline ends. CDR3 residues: CASSFEGTGSPLHF. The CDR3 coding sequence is TGCGCCAGCAGCTTCGAGGGAACGGGTTCACCCCTCCACTTT.

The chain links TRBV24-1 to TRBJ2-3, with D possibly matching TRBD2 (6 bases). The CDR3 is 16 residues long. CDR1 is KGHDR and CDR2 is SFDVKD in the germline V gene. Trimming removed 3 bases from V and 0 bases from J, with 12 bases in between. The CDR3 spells CATSDGGRLSTDTQYF. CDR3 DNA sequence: TGTGCCACCAGTGATGGAGGGCGCCTGAGCACAGATACGCAGTATTTT.